This T cell receptor (beta chain) was observed in a study of a mutant IDH1 vaccine in newly diagnosed glioma (dated by TCRdb to the early 2020s). For context, the study as a whole: Across visits V03 through V10, patients got a total of eight vaccinations, given in weeks 1, 3, 5, 7, 11, 15, 19 and 23. Vaccination began 4-6 weeks after radiotherapy alone, or alongside temozolomide cycles in the chemotherapy-containing groups. Of the roughly 34 treated patients, approximately 62% were male and roughly 38% were female, and a mean age of approximately 40 years was recorded. Before enrollment, patients had received standard therapy of radiotherapy alone, temozolomide alone, or radiochemotherapy with temozolomide; most received the combination. Peripheral blood was collected at six visits: V03 (baseline), V05, V07, V10, V12 and V13. For exploratory analyses, 25 to 30 treated patients had longitudinal TCRB deep sequencing done wherever samples were available.

Libraries came from the immunoSEQ multiplex PCR assay. Following the manufacturer's protocol, the hsTCRB Kit was used to amplify rearranged TCR beta chain sequences. TCRB libraries were sequenced on an Illumina MiSeq. The study's own analysis went as follows. The proprietary platform of the kit vendor was used for demultiplexing, trimming and gene mapping. Entries here come from immuneACCESS through TCRdb and include only in-frame sequences with V and J called. Some clones fail to appear in such tables; in the studies checked, an unresolved V gene covers under half of the shortfall, and the cause of the remainder is unknown. V and J calls plus clone size are reproduced from that table; the DNA served to infer D and trimming. This sample lists about 37,000 clones; about 79% were detected once. In total, the top ten clones hold about 24% of the sample. Concerning this clone itself: Its antigen target is currently unknown. Qualities for individual bases were not recorded, and no much larger clone is one base off.

The CDR3, cysteine through phenylalanine, is 14 amino acids long. CDR3 DNA is the only sequence kept; it has 42 bases, read in frame from the first base. The germline V gene (reference sequence) gives CDR1 as MNHNY and CDR2 as SVGAGI. V is pared back by 0 bases and J by 3 bases, with 9 bases lying between the germline termini. The intended sense of this specimen's time point label: week 5, during vaccination. Each vaccine dose was 300 ug of a 20-mer mutant IDH1 peptide in Montanide, given subcutaneously with topical imiquimod. All donors had newly diagnosed IDH1-mutant astrocytomas of WHO grade 3 or 4 that showed loss of nuclear ATRX. The samples were drawn from NOA16, a multicentre, single-arm, open-label phase I trial in Germany that tested a mutant IDH1 peptide vaccine in humans for the first time. Genomic DNA for TCRB sequencing was isolated from EDTA blood with the DNeasy Blood and Tissue Kit.

Results the study describes overall, beyond this receptor: PBMC samples for TCRB deep sequencing were selected based on availability. Immune responses induced by the vaccine were seen in roughly 95% of patients across multiple MHC alleles. According to the authors, sample limitations meant that analyses of patient blood samples could not be reproduced. Changes in the top peripheral T cell clonotypes picked up by TCRB sequencing did not appear to be linked to pseudoprogression.

The clonotype was recovered from a man between 25 and 39 years old with glioma. The specimen comprised PBMCs, sampled from a glioma patient whose treatment included an IDH1 peptide vaccine. The chain was built from TRBV6-6 and TRBJ2-7; the D call could be TRBD1 or TRBD2, with each sharing 6 bases. The nucleotide sequence is TGTGCCAGCAGTTACTCGGAGGGGGACTACGAGCAGTACTTC. Its protein product is CASSYSEGDYEQYF.